This TCR beta chain was observed in a study of OX40 agonist ivuxolimab in advanced cancers. About the research overall: Intravenous ivuxolimab at 0.01 to 10 mg/kg was given to patients every 2 weeks.

Germline values: CDR1 SGHNT, CDR2 YYREEE (reference sequence). The CDR3 totals 15 residues. The trim removed 3 bases at V and 7 bases at J, leaving 9 bases unmatched. Study-wide results and caveats: Antigens targeted by the expanded peripheral T cells were not determined.

The table came from immunoSEQ multiplex PCR; TCRdb's copy has only in-frame clones and leaves some out. In the table there are around 60,000 clones, approximately 80% of which are singletons. As regards this clone: Its target is not known.

The sample was CD4+ or CD8+ T cells sorted from blood, taken in a trial of the OX40 agonist ivuxolimab. The source is an adult with an advanced solid tumor such as melanoma, head and neck, liver or kidney cancer. V and J are TRBV5-4 and TRBJ2-7; 11 nucleotides match TRBD2. The chain's CDR3 is CASSSVSGRADEQYF. The CDR3 coding sequence is TGTGCCAGCAGCTCAGTTAGCGGGAGGGCTGATGAGCAGTACTTC.